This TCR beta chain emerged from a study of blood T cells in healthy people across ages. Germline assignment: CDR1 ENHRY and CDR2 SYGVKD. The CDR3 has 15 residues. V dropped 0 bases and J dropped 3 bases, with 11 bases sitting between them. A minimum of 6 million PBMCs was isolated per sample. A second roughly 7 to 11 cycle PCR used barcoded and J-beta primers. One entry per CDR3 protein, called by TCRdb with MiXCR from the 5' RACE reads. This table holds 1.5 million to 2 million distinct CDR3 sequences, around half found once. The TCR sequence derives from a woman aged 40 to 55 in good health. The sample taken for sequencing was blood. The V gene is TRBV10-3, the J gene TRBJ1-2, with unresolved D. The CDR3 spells CAISESRQQHYGYTF. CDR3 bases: TGTGCCATCAGTGAGTCGCGGCAGCAACACTATGGCTACACCTTC.